The 9 T cell receptor beta chains below all came from one sample that was sequenced in a study of PD-L1 blockade in urothelial cancer. Time point meaning: pretreatment peripheral blood. Profiling relied on immunoSEQ multiplex PCR, and the TCRdb table lists in-frame clones only, not all of them. In the table there are about 80,000 clones, around four fifths of which are singletons. The sample in question was PBMCs, obtained around atezolizumab (anti-PD-L1) treatment. These receptor sequences come from a man aged 40-49 years with urothelial cancer.

This clone has just one count. The chain uses TRBV5-1 and TRBJ1-2, with 7 bases lining up with TRBD1. The germline V gene encodes CDR1 SGHRS and CDR2 YFSETQ. The V segment lost 3 bases and the J segment 7 bases; nucleotides outside the gene matches: 12. The CDR3 runs to 15 residues. CDR3 loop: CASSSFDRAVGGYTF. The CDR3 coding sequence is TGCGCCAGCAGCTCATTCGACAGGGCTGTAGGTGGCTACACCTTC. Drawing the rest from reference TRBV5-1 and TRBJ1-2, the complete variable domain is KAGVTQTPRYLIKTRGQQVTLSCSPISGHRSVSWYQQTPGQGLQFLFEYFSETQRNKGNFPGRFSGRQFSNSRSEMNVSTLELGDSALYLCASSSFDRAVGGYTFGSGTRLTVV.

This chain links TRBV7-2 with TRBJ1-1; no clear D gene. The CDR3 is made up of 15 amino acids. Looked up from germline, CDR1 is SGHTA and CDR2 is FQGNSA. The V end lost 1 base, the J end lost 4 bases, and 13 bases lay between the germline ends. Here the CDR3 reads CASSLGRTRSTEAFF. The CDR3 region has the DNA TGTGCCAGCAGCTTAGGAAGAACGCGGTCCACTGAAGCTTTCTTT.

The chain uses TRBV19 and TRBJ2-3, with D possibly matching TRBD2 (7 bases). Germline loops: CDR1 LNHDA, CDR2 SQIVND (reference sequence). CDR3 size: 14 residues. Deletions cut 4 bases from V and 3 bases from J, with 11 bases between. This chain's CDR3 is CASSRGRGTDTQYF. As DNA, the CDR3 is TGTGCCAGTAGTAGGGGGAGGGGGACAGATACGCAGTATTTT.

This chain uses TRBV28 with TRBJ1-5; D gene uncertain. The CDR3 is 15 amino acids. Germline assignment: CDR1 MDHEN and CDR2 SYDVKM. The ends were cut back, 1 base at V and 3 bases at J, with 10 bases in the middle. The DNA for the CDR3 is TGTGCCAGCAGTTTATCTTGGAGGGACAATCAGCCCCAGCATTTT. Translation: CASSLSWRDNQPQHF.

The V and J genes are TRBV2 and TRBJ1-2; D perhaps matches TRBD1 (6 bases). Germline CDR1 reads SNHLY; CDR2 reads FYNNEI. The CDR3 consists of 14 residues. V was trimmed by 7 bases and J by 6 bases, leaving 18 bases between them. The CDR3 nucleotides read TGTGCCAGCAAATTGGGGTGGGGGCCTGATGGCTACACCTTC. Translation gives CASKLGWGPDGYTF.

This chain links TRBV19 with TRBJ1-2; tentative D call: TRBD1 (5 bases). Looked up from germline, CDR1 is LNHDA and CDR2 is SQIVND (reference sequence). The V and J ends lost 1 base and 0 bases respectively, with 12 bases between them. The CDR3 is 16 residues long. The CDR3 DNA is TGTGCCAGTAGTATAGCGCCCGGGGGAGCTAACTATGGCTACACCTTC. It codes for CASSIAPGGANYGYTF.

CDR3 residues: CASSPAQAPSGNQPQHF. Written as DNA, the CDR3 is TGTGCCAGCTCCCCGGCACAGGCACCCAGTGGCAATCAGCCCCAGCATTTT. The chain combines TRBV18 with TRBJ1-5; possible D gene TRBD1, 5 bases. The germline gives CDR1 KGHSH, CDR2 LQKENI. The germline V and J ends were trimmed by 6 bases and 2 bases, with 20 bases remaining between them. The CDR3 has 17 residues.

CDR3 coding DNA: TGTGCCAGCAGCTTAGGCCCGCAGGCGTCGAGCTCCTACAATGAGCAGTTCTTC. This translates into CASSLGPQASSSYNEQFF. The chain is built from TRBV7-6 and TRBJ2-1; D not resolved. The germline V gene has CDR1 SGHVS and CDR2 FNYEAQ. The V end was cut by 1 base, the J end by 0 bases, with 16 bases between. The CDR3 has 18 amino acids. The variable domain in full, with the rest retrieved from reference TRBV7-6 and TRBJ2-1, is GAGVSQSPRYKVTKRGQDVALRCDPISGHVSLYWYRQALGQGPEFLTYFNYEAQQDKSGLPNDRFSAERPEGSISTLTIQRTEQRDSAMYRCASSLGPQASSSYNEQFFGPGTRLTVL.

V is TRBV6-1 and J is TRBJ2-7, with 11 bases lining up with TRBD2. V shed 7 bases and J 7 bases; nucleotides not matched to a gene: 6. Germline CDR1 MNHNS, CDR2 SASEGT. CDR3 length: 13 amino acids. Here the CDR3 DNA reads TGTGCCAGCACTCTAGCGGGAGGTAGGGAGCAGTACTTC. Translated: CASTLAGGREQYF.